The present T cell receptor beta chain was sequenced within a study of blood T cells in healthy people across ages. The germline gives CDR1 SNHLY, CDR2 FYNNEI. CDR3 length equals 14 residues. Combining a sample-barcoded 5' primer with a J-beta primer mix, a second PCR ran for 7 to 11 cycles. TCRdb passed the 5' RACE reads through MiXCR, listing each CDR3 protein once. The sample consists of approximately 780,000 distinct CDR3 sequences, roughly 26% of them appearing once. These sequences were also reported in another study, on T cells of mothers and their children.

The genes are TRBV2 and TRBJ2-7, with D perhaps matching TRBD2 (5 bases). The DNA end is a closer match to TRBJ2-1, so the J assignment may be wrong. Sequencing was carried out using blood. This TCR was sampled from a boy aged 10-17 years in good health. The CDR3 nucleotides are TGTGCCAGCAGTTGGGAGACAACCTACAATGAGCAGTTCTTC. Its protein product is CASSWETTYNEQFF.